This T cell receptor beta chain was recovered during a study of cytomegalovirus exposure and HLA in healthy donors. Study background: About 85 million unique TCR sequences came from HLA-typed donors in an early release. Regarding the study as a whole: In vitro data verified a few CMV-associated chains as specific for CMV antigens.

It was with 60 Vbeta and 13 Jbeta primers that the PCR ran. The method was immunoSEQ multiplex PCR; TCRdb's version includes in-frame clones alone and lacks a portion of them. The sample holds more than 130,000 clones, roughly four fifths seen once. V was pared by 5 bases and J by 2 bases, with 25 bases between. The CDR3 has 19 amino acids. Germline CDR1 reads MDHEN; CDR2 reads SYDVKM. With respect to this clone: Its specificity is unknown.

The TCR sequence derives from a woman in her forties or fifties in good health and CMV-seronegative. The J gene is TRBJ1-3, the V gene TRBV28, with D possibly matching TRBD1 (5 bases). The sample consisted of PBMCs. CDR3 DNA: TGTGCCAGCAGTGGCCCCGGGACTTTGACGAGCGCGGCTGGAAACACCATATATTTT. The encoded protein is CASSGPGTLTSAAGNTIYF. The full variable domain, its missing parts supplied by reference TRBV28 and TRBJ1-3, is DVKVTQSSRYLVKRTGEKVFLECVQDMDHENMFWYRQDPGLGLRLIYFSYDVKMKEKGDIPEGYSVSREKKERFSLILESASTNQTSMYLCASSGPGTLTSAAGNTIYFGEGSWLTVV.